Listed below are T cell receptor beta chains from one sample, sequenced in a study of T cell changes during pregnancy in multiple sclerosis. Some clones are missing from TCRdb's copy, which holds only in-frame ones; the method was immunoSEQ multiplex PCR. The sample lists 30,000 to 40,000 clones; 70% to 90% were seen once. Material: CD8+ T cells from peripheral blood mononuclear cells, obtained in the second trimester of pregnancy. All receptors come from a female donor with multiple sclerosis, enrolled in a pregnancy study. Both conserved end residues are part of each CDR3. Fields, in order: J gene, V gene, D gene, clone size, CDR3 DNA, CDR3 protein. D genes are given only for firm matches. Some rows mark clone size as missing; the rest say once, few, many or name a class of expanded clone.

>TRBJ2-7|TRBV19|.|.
TGTGCCAGTAGTATAGAGGACAGCTACGAGCAGTACTTC
CASSIEDSYEQYF
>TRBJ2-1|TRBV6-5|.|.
TGTGCCAGCAACTCAGGGTCGGGCTACAATGAGCAGTTCTTC
CASNSGSGYNEQFF
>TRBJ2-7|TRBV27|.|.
TGTGCCAGCAGTTGGATTGTAGGGAGCTCCTACGAGCAGTACTTC
CASSWIVGSSYEQYF
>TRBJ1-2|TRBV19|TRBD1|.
TGTGCCAGTAGTACTTCAAGACAGGGGTCTAATGGCTACACCTTC
CASSTSRQGSNGYTF
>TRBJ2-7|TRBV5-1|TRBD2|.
TGCGCCAGCAGTCTAGCGGGAGGTTCCTACGAGCAGTACTTC
CASSLAGGSYEQYF
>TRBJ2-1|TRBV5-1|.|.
TGCGCCAGCGCATATACGGGGGTCAATGAGCAGTTCTTC
CASAYTGVNEQFF
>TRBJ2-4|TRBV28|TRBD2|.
TGTGCCAGCAGTTCCTCGGCGCGGGAGGGCCTTTTCAGCATTCAGTACTTC
CASSSSAREGLFSIQYF
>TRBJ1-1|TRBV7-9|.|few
TGTGCCAGCAGCTTAGCGCGAGGCATGAACACTGAAGCTTTCTTT
CASSLARGMNTEAFF
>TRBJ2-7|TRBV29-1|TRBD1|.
TGCAGCGTCACGACAGGGGGCTTGTCCTACGAGCAGTACTTC
CSVTTGGLSYEQYF
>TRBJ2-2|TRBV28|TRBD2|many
TGTGCCAGCAGTTTCGGGACTAGCGGGAGTTTTAGCGGGGAGCTGTTTTTT
CASSFGTSGSFSGELFF
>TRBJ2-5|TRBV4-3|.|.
TGCGCCAGCAGCCCCGGACTCCCCGCGGGCGAGACCCAGTACTTC
CASSPGLPAGETQYF
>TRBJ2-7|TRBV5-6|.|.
TGTGCCAGCAGCTTGACAGGGAGAAACTACGAGCAGTACTTC
CASSLTGRNYEQYF
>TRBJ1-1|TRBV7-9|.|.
TGTGCCAGCAGCTTGGGCTTTGACACTGAAGCTTTCTTT
CASSLGFDTEAFF
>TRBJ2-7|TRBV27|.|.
TGTGCCAGCGGCCAGGGGGGTTTCTACGAGCAGTACTTC
CASGQGGFYEQYF
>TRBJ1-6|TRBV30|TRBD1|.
TGTGCCTGGAACGACGGGACAGCAAATTCACCCCTCCACTTT
CAWNDGTANSPLHF
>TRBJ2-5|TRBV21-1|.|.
TGTGCCAGCAGCAAACAGGGCTTGGAGACCCAGTACTTC
CASSKQGLETQYF
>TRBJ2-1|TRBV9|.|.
TGTGCCAGCAGCACCAGACTAGGTGATGAGCAGTTCTTC
CASSTRLGDEQFF
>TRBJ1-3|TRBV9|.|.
TGTGCCAGCAGCGTAGGAGTCTCTGGAAACACCATATATTTT
CASSVGVSGNTIYF
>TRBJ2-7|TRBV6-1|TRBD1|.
TGTGCCAGCAGTGAAGTTGGGACAGGGCCCATCGAGCAGTACTTC
CASSEVGTGPIEQYF
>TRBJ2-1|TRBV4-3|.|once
TGCGCCAGCAGCCAGCAGGGTTATGGATACAATGAGCAGTTCTTC
CASSQQGYGYNEQFF
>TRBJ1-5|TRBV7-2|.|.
TGTGCCAGCAGCCCCCCCAGCGGGGGCATATACTATAGCAATCAGCCCCAGCATTTT
CASSPPSGGIYYSNQPQHF
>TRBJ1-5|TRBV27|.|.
TGTGCCAGCAGTTTAAGGGGAGGGGTTATTGGCAATCAGCCCCAGCATTTT
CASSLRGGVIGNQPQHF
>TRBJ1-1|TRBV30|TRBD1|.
TGTGCCTGGAGTGGGGGGACAGGGGGGCACACTGAAGCTTTCTTT
CAWSGGTGGHTEAFF
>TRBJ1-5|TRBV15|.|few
TGTGCCACCAGCAGAGATGGGAGGGCAGGACAGCCCCAGCATTTT
CATSRDGRAGQPQHF
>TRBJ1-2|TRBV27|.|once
TGTGCCAGCAGTTTACGGAGGGCAGAAAACTATGGCTACACCTTC
CASSLRRAENYGYTF